This T cell receptor (beta chain) is from a study of naive and memory T cell subsets (dated by TCRdb to 2017 to 2019). In terms of the full investigation: Sorted naive and memory T cell subsets from peripheral blood were analyzed in the study using a UMI-based, open-source pipeline for TCR alpha and beta sequencing. Complete agreement was observed between the functional CMV T cell responses and the IgG serology results. RNA was DNase-treated and reverse transcribed with TCR constant-region primers, mostly using SuperScript III.

Library method: UMI-ligation and nested PCR. The beta constant-region primer consisted of an equimolar mixture of two oligonucleotides that together covered TRBC1 and TRBC2. A single-stranded oligonucleotide carrying the SP2 primer and a 12-nucleotide UMI was ligated to the 3' end of the cDNA by T4 RNA ligase 1. Four rounds of PCR were used to amplify ligated cDNA, with nested alpha and beta constant-region primers being used together with the SP2 primer. The ligation reaction was kept at 16 degrees C for roughly 19-24 hours. PCR2 was usually performed as a SYBR Green qPCR and halted at a preset threshold so that over-amplification would not occur. Agencourt AMPure XP magnetic beads were used for all purifications after the first. Library quantification was done by Qubit, followed by a TapeStation check on which the main peak was expected at around 650 bp. Sequencing of the pooled libraries was done on an Illumina MiSeq using v2 2x251 paired-end kits, which typically yielded roughly 0.85-2.3 million reads per sample. Each sample was pooled at 3.5 to 5 nM, and roughly 4.5-7% PhiX was included to help cluster recognition. The paper's data handling went like this. V and J genes were assigned to Demultiplexor-processed FASTQ reads by Decombinator through tag matching, with a single base-pair mismatch being allowed. By using UMIs, Collapsinator corrected both sequencing errors and the frequency errors caused by PCR heterogeneity. CDR3Translator translated TCRs and extracted CDR3s from the conserved cysteine to the FGXG phenylalanine, flagging non-productive sequences. Gini, Shannon entropy and inverse Simpson indices were calculated on repertoires that had been subsampled to equal numbers of UMI-defined TCRs. Within the linear range, a power law was fitted to clonotype abundance distributions using maximum likelihood. When run on a single naive CD8 sample, MIGEC and the pipeline yielded similar UMI counts, similar unique TCR numbers and similar clonal distributions. A set of some 7,600 CMV-associated CDR3 sequences, compiled from VDJdb and a published dataset, was used to search the repertoires. TCRdb ran its own pipeline on the public reads, namely fastp trimming at Q25 and MiXCR clone calling, and kept in-frame beta chains. Entries that share a CDR3 protein sequence are merged under the most common genes and DNA. The V and J calls were determined by TCRdb, not by the authors. The sample table shows 77,000 or so distinct CDR3 sequences, and under 15% are seen once. The ten top clones hold 0.75% to 1% of the sample.

From the second PCR step onward, the TCR alpha chain libraries and the TCR beta chain libraries were amplified separately. To determine each donor's CMV status, fresh PBMCs were stimulated overnight with CMV viral lysate, and IFNgamma production from CD4+ T cells was then assessed. CD4 T cells were positively selected with Miltenyi beads, followed by positive selection of CD8 T cells from the CD4-negative fraction. Cells stained for CD3, CD4, CD8, CD45RA, CD27 and a live/dead dye were sorted on a BD Aria II into four subsets by CD45RA and CD27. Blood was obtained from a few healthy volunteers, and the blood from each volunteer was fractionated into CD4 and CD8 T cells and subsequently into four differentiation subsets. About 0.11 L of peripheral blood was drawn per donor, and PBMC were isolated by Ficoll-Paque PLUS density-gradient centrifugation. The sorted cells were lysed in RLT buffer, after which RNA was extracted using a Qiagen RNeasy kit and kept at -80 degrees C.

There are a few counts of this clonotype. Its target antigen remains unknown. No much larger clone exists at a distance of one base, and base qualities are not known. The study at large found these results: In both CD4 and CD8 cells, going from naive through CM, EM and EMRA, the Gini index went up while Shannon and inverse Simpson diversity went down. Clonotypes were defined as single alpha or beta chain sequences, not paired alpha/beta receptors. RNA-based TCR counts may be influenced by expression changes linked to T cell activation and differentiation. TCR abundance followed a power law whose exponent differed between naive and memory subsets but was consistent across the three individuals. The repertoire findings for the naive and memory subsets could not be validated, as no ground truth was available. Following error correction, more than 85% of naive TCR sequences occurred only once, which made naive abundance distributions much steeper than those of memory subsets.

As encoded in the germline V gene, CDR1 is MNHEY while CDR2 is SVGAGI. The CDR3, cysteine through phenylalanine, is 13 amino acids long. Only the CDR3 region is kept as DNA, spanning 39 bases read in frame from base 1. After removal of 6 bases from V and 2 bases from J, the junction retains 0 bases not matched to a gene. The chain was built from TRBV6-5 and TRBJ2-1, and 8 junctional nucleotides match TRBD2. This clonotype was obtained from a human donor in good health. Sequenced sample: central memory CD4+ T cells from blood. The intended sense of this specimen's cell subset or site label: central memory, CD45RA- CD27+. The nucleotide sequence reads as follows: TGTGCCAGCAGACTAGCGGCCTACAATGAGCAGTTCTTC. Protein translation: CASRLAAYNEQFF.